Sequencing of this TCR beta chain was carried out in a study of blood T cell repertoires in COVID-19. The wider study: PBMCs, B-cell-depleted T cells, or T cells provided the cDNA or gDNA that made up the material.

Clones were sequenced by immunoSEQ multiplex PCR, and TCRdb holds only the in-frame ones, with some missing. In the table there are around 16,000 clones, approximately 83% of which are singletons. Germline-derived CDR1 and CDR2 are MGHRA and YSYEKL. With V trimmed by 1 base and J by 1 base, 9 bases remained unmatched. The CDR3 has 19 amino acids. The chain uses TRBV4-1 and TRBJ2-6, with 8 bases that match TRBD2. This clonotype was sampled from a man aged 65 to 79 in a cohort sampled during active COVID-19. What was sequenced was peripheral blood. This CDR3 is CASSQARTSTRSGANVLTF. The CDR3, as DNA: TGCGCCAGCAGCCAAGCAAGGACTAGCACGAGATCTGGGGCCAACGTCCTGACTTTC.